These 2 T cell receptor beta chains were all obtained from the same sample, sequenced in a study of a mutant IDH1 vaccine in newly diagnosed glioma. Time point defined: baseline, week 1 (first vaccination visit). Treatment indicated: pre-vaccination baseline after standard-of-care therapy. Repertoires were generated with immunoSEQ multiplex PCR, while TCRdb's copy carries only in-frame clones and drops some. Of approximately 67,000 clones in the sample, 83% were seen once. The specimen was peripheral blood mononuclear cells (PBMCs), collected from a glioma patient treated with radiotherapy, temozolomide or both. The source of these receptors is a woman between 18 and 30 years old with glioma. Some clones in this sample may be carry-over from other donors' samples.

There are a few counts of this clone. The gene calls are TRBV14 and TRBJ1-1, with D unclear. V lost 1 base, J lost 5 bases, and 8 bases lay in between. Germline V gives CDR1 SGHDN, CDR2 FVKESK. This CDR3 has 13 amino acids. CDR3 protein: CASSQVEVTEAFF. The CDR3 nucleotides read TGTGCCAGCAGCCAAGTAGAGGTTACTGAAGCTTTCTTT.

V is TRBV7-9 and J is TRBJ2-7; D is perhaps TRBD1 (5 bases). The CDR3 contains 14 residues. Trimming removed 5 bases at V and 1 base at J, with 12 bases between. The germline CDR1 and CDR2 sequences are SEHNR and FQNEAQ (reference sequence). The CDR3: CASSILDTSYEQYF. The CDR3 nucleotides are TGTGCCAGCAGCATTTTGGACACATCCTACGAGCAGTACTTC.